These 18 T cell receptor beta chains originate from one sample sequenced in a study of blood T cells in healthy people across ages. The second PCR ran roughly 6 to 11 cycles with a sample-barcoded 5' primer and J-beta primers. Via MiXCR, TCRdb re-called the 5' RACE reads, giving one row per CDR3 protein. The sample records approximately 1.5 million distinct CDR3 sequences, roughly 32% being singletons. The specimen was blood. These receptors all come from a woman aged 25 to 39 in good health.

This clonotype was detected only a few times. The chain joins TRBV6-5 to TRBJ1-1; no clear D gene. The CDR3 length is 13 residues. CDR1 and CDR2 from the germline V gene are MNHEY and SVGAGI. The V end was cut by 2 bases, the J end by 3 bases, with 7 bases between. In nucleotides, the CDR3 is TGTGCCAGCAGTTACAGGACCGACACTGAAGCTTTCTTT. Protein product: CASSYRTDTEAFF.

CDR3 bases: TGCAGTGCTAGAGATGGCCAGGGGGGGCGCTCCTACGAGCAGTACTTC. Protein product: CSARDGQGGRSYEQYF. The V call is TRBV20-1, the J call TRBJ2-7; D could derive from TRBD1 or TRBD2 (7 bases each). Between the trimmed V and J ends, which lost 0 bases and 0 bases, there was a span of 15 bases. CDR1 and CDR2 (germline): DFQATT, SNEGSKA (reference sequence). The CDR3 has 16 amino acids.

This clonotype was seen ten or more times. The CDR3 loop reads CASSFQLAGGIQETQYF. The CDR3 DNA reads as TGTGCCAGCAGTTTCCAACTAGCGGGAGGTATTCAAGAGACCCAGTACTTC. The chain employs TRBV12-3 or TRBV12-4 and TRBJ2-5; TRBD2 matches at 12 bases. The CDR3 totals 17 residues. V trimming: 3 bases; J trimming: 2 bases; junction bases outside the gene matches: 7.

The V call is TRBV7-2, the J call TRBJ2-7; 10 nucleotides line up with TRBD2. The length of the CDR3 is 14 residues. J was trimmed by 3 bases and V by 6 bases; bases with no gene match: 5. Germline CDR1 reads SGHTA; CDR2 reads FQGNSA. The CDR3 nucleotides read TGTGCCAGCAGAGATAGCGGGAGGAACTACGAGCAGTACTTC. Protein: CASRDSGRNYEQYF.

This clonotype came up a few times. The genes are TRBV4-2 and TRBJ2-3; the D is unclear. The CDR3 is 13 residues long. Trimming pared 5 bases from V and 5 bases from J, leaving 11 bases between. Germline V gives CDR1 LGHNA, CDR2 YNFKEQ. This chain's CDR3 is CASSSRAQDTQYF. The CDR3 DNA reads TGTGCCAGCAGCTCCCGGGCTCAAGATACGCAGTATTTT.

The genes are TRBV7-3 and TRBJ2-1; the D is unclear. Trimming removed 3 bases from V and 4 bases from J, with 7 bases in between. Germline V gene data show CDR1 as SGHTA and CDR2 as FQGTGA. The length of the CDR3 is 13 residues. The CDR3 here is CASSFERYNEQFF. CDR3 coding DNA: TGTGCCAGCAGCTTCGAGCGTTACAATGAGCAGTTCTTC.

The chain couples TRBV5-1 to TRBJ2-3, with TRBD2 identical over 7 bases. Germline CDR1 reads SGHRS; CDR2 reads YFSETQ. This CDR3 contains 19 residues. J lost 2 bases, V lost 4 bases, and 19 bases had no gene match. In DNA, the CDR3 is TGCGCCAGCAGCAACCCGACTGCGGCTAGCGGCATTTACACAGATACGCAGTATTTT. The encoded protein is CASSNPTAASGIYTDTQYF.

The rearrangement uses TRBV7-8 and TRBJ1-4; D not resolved. The CDR3 is 13 residues long. Trimming left V 5 bases short and J 8 bases short, with 12 bases between. Germline lookup yields CDR1 SGHVS and CDR2 FQNEAQ. Here the CDR3 DNA reads TGTGCCAGCAGCCGCGGGGTCTTGGAAAAACTGTTTTTT. Protein product: CASSRGVLEKLFF.

This clonotype was seen only a few times. The chain joins TRBV4-1 to TRBJ1-6; D not resolved. The CDR3 is made up of 15 amino acids. CDR1 MGHRA and CDR2 YSYEKL come from the germline V gene. The germline V and J ends were trimmed by 1 base and 8 bases, with 12 bases remaining between them. Written as DNA, the CDR3 is TGCGCCAGCAGCCAAGGTTGGGTTCTCGATTCACCCCTCCACTTT. Protein: CASSQGWVLDSPLHF.

This clonotype was counted a few times. V usage is TRBV7-3 and J usage is TRBJ2-5; D is undetermined. V was pared by 8 bases and J by 1 base, with 11 bases between. Germline CDR1 and CDR2: SGHTA and FQGTGA. CDR3 size: 13 residues. CDR3 loop: CASRTELQETQYF. The CDR3 nucleotides are TGTGCCAGCCGAACGGAGCTCCAAGAGACCCAGTACTTC.

In DNA form, the CDR3 reads TGTGCCAGCAGTTTCCCAGAGTGGGGGAGCACTGAAGCTTTCTTT. Its translation is CASSFPEWGSTEAFF. The rearrangement uses TRBV28 and TRBJ1-1, with a weak D call TRBD1 (5 bases). With 3 bases removed from V and 4 bases from J, the gap between germline ends came to 15 bases. CDR1 is MDHEN, CDR2 SYDVKM, per germline. The CDR3 is 15 residues long.

As DNA, the CDR3 is TGCAGTGCTACCCTTCGGGACACACAAGAGACCCAGTACTTC. It is translated as CSATLRDTQETQYF. V gene TRBV20-1 combines with J gene TRBJ2-5; TRBD1 is a possible D gene (6 bases). Germline V CDR1 and CDR2: DFQATT, SNEGSKA (reference sequence). V lost 4 bases to trimming and J lost 2 bases, with 14 bases between them. The CDR3 covers 14 residues.

This clonotype was found many times. The chain uses TRBV7-2 and TRBJ2-3, with D uncertain. Germline CDR1 and CDR2: SGHTA and FQGNSA. The V gene lost 1 base and the J gene lost 2 bases, with 10 bases spanning the gap. The CDR3 sequence is 15 residues long. CDR3 nucleotides: TGTGCCAGCAGCTTAGGCCCATCGAACACAGATACGCAGTATTTT. Translated: CASSLGPSNTDTQYF.

This chain joins TRBV28 and TRBJ2-6, with 10 bases aligning to TRBD1. J lost 2 bases, V lost 5 bases, and 9 bases had no gene match. Germline loops: CDR1 MDHEN, CDR2 SYDVKM. The CDR3 sequence is 18 residues long. The CDR3 sequence is CASSPRTGGYTGANVLTF. CDR3 in DNA: TGTGCCAGCAGTCCCCGGACAGGGGGGTACACTGGGGCCAACGTCCTGACTTTC.

The chain couples TRBV13 to TRBJ2-7; the match to TRBD2 covers 15 bases. CDR1 and CDR2 from the germline V gene are PRHDT and FYEKMQ (reference sequence). This CDR3 comprises 15 residues. Trimming cost V 4 bases and J 5 bases; bases outside gene matches: 3. The CDR3 here is CASSSGTSGGHEQYF. CDR3 nucleotides: TGTGCCAGCAGCTCCGGGACTAGCGGGGGGCACGAGCAGTACTTC.

The V gene is TRBV7-9, the J gene TRBJ2-4; TRBD2 might be the D (6 bases). Germline CDR1 is SEHNR and CDR2 is FQNEAQ (reference sequence). The CDR3 sequence is 15 residues long. Trimming stripped 7 bases from V and 0 bases from J, with 13 bases between. CDR3 amino acids: CASTRGGLAKNIQYF. The CDR3 nucleotides read TGTGCCAGCACGAGGGGAGGACTAGCCAAAAACATTCAGTACTTC.

A word on this clonotype: A much bigger clone sits one base away, suggesting this may be a read error. The J gene is TRBJ2-5, the V gene TRBV9; D may match TRBD1 or TRBD2 (5 bases each). Germline CDR1 is SGDLS and CDR2 is YYNGEE. The CDR3 sequence is 15 residues long. The V gene lost 3 bases and the J gene lost 2 bases, with 14 bases spanning the gap. The CDR3 protein is CASSDKTEGQETQYF. The CDR3 nucleotides read TGTGCCAGCAGCGATAAGACAGAGGGTCAAGAGACCCAGTACTTC.

This clonotype appeared a few times. The CDR3 DNA reads as TGCGCCAGCAGCCACCAACAGGGTTCCTACGAGCAGTACTTC. It codes for CASSHQQGSYEQYF. The rearrangement links TRBV5-1 to TRBJ2-7, with D possibly being TRBD1 (6 bases). Germline lookup yields CDR1 SGHRS and CDR2 YFSETQ. This CDR3 region has 14 residues. The V and J ends lost 4 bases and 1 base respectively, with 12 bases between them.